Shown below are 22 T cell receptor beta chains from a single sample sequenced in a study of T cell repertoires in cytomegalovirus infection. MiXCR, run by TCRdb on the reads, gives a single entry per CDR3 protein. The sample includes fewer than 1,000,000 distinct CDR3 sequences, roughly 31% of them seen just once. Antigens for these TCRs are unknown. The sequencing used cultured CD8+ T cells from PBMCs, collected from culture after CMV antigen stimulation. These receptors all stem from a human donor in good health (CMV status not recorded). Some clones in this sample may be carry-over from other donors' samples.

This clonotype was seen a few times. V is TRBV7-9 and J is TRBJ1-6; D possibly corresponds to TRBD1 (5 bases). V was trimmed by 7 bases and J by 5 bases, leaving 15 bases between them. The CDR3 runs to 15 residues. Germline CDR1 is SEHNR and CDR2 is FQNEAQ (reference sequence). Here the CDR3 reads CASTPGTPNNSPLHF. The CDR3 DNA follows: TGTGCCAGCACCCCGGGGACCCCTAATAATTCACCCCTCCACTTT.

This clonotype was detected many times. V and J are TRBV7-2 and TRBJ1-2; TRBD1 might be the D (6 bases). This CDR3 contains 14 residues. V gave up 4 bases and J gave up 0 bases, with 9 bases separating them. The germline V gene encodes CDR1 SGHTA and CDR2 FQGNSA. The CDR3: CASSWDITNYGYTF. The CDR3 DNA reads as TGTGCCAGCAGCTGGGACATAACTAACTATGGCTACACCTTC.

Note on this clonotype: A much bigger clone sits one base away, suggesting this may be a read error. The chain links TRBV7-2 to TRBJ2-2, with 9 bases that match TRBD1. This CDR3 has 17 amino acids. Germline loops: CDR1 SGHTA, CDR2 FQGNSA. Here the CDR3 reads CASSPDAGQGNTGVLFF. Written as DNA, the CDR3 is TGTGCCAGCAGCCCAGACGCGGGACAGGGAAACACCGGGGTGCTGTTTTTT.

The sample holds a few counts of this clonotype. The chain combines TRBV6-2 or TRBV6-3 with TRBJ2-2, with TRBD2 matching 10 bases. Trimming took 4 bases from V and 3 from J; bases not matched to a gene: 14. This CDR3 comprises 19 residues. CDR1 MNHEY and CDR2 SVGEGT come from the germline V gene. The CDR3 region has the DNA TGTGCCAGCAGTTCGACCGCACAACTAGCGGGGATCGACACCGGGGAGCTGTTTTTT. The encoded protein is CASSSTAQLAGIDTGELFF.

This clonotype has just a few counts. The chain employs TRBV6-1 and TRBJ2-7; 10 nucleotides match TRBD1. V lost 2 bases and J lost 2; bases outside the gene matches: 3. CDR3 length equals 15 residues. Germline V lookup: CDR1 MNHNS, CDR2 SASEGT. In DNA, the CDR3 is TGTGCCAGCAGTGAACCGGGACAGGGGACCTACGAGCAGTACTTC. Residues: CASSEPGQGTYEQYF.

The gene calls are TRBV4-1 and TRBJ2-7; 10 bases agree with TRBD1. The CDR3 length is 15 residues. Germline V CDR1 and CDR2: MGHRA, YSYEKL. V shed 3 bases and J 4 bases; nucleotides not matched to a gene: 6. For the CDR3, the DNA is TGCGCCAGCAGCCACCGGACAGGGGGGGATTACGAGCAGTACTTC. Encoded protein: CASSHRTGGDYEQYF.

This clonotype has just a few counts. CDR3 residues: CASSEVPYPYNEQFF. In DNA form, the CDR3 reads TGTGCCAGCAGTGAGGTCCCTTATCCATACAATGAGCAGTTCTTC. V is TRBV6-4 and J is TRBJ2-1; D remains ambiguous. CDR3 length equals 15 residues. Looked up from germline, CDR1 is MRHNA and CDR2 is SNTAGT. Between the trimmed V and J ends, which lost 3 bases and 4 bases, there was a span of 13 bases.

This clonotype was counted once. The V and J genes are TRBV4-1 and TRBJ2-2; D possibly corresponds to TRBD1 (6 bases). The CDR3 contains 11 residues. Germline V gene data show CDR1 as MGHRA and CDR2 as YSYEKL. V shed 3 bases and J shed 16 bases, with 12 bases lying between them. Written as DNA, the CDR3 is TGCGCCAGCAGCCAGGGACATAGAAAGTTTTTT. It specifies CASSQGHRKFF.

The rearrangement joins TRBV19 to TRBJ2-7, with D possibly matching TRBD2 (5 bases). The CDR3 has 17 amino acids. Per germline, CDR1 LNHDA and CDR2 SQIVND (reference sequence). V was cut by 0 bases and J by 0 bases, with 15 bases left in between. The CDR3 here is CASSIDHGVGSSYEQYF. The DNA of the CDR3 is TGTGCCAGTAGTATAGATCACGGGGTGGGGAGCTCCTACGAGCAGTACTTC.

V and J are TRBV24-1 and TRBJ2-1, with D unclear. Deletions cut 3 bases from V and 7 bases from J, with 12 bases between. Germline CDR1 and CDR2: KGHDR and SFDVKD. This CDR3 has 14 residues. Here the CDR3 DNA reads TGTGCCACCAGTGATCCACCCAAGGTGAATGAGCAGTTCTTC. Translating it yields CATSDPPKVNEQFF.

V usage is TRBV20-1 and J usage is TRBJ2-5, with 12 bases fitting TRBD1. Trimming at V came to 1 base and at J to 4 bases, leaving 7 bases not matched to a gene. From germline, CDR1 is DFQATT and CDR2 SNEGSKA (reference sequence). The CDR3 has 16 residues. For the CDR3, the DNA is TGCAGTGCTAGAGGGGGGACAGGGGGCCAAGGAGAGACCCAGTACTTC. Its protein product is CSARGGTGGQGETQYF.

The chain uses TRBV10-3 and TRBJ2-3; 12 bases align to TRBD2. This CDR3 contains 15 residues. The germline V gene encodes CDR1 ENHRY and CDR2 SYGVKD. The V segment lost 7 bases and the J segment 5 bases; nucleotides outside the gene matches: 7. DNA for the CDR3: TGTGCCATCATTCCTAGCGGGGGGGTTGGAGATACGCAGTATTTT. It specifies CAIIPSGGVGDTQYF.

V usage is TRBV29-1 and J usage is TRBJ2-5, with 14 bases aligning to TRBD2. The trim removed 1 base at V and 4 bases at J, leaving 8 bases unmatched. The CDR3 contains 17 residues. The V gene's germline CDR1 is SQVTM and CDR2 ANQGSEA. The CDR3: CSVEGTGTSGGGETQYF. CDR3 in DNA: TGCAGCGTTGAAGGGACCGGGACTAGCGGGGGAGGAGAGACCCAGTACTTC.

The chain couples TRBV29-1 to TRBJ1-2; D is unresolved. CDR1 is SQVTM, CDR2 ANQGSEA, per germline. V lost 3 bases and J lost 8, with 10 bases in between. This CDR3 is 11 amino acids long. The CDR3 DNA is TGCAGCGTTGAGTTGAGAGAGGGCTACACCTTC. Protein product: CSVELREGYTF.

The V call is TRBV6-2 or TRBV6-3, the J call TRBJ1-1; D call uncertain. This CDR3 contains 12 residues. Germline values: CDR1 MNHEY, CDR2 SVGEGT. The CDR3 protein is CAVLDEATEAFF. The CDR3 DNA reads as TGTGCAGTTTTGGATGAAGCCACTGAAGCTTTCTTT.

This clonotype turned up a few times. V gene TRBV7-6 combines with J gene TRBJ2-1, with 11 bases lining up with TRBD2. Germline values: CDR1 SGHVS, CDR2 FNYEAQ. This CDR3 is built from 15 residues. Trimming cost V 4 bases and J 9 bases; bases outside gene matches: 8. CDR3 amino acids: CASSSELAGVAEQFF. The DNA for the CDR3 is TGTGCCAGCAGCTCAGAACTAGCGGGGGTGGCTGAGCAGTTCTTC.

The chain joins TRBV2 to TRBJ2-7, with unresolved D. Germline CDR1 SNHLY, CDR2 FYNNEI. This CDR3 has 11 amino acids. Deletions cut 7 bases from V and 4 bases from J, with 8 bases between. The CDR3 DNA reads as TGTGCCAGCATTCAGGCGTACGAGCAGTACGTC. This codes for CASIQAYEQYV.

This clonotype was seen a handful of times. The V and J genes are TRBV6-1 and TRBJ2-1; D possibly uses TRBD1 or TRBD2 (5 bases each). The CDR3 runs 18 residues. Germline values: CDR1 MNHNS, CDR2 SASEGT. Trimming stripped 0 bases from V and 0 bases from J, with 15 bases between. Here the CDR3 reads CASSEAHLGGTSYNEQFF. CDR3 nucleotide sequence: TGTGCCAGCAGTGAAGCCCACCTTGGGGGAACCTCCTACAATGAGCAGTTCTTC.

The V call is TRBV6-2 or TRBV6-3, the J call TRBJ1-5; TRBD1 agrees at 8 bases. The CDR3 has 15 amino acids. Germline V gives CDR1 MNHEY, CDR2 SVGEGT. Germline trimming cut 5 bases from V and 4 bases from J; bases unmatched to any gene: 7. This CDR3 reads CASSIRGQGNQPQHF. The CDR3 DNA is TGTGCCAGCAGTATACGCGGACAGGGTAATCAGCCCCAGCATTTT.

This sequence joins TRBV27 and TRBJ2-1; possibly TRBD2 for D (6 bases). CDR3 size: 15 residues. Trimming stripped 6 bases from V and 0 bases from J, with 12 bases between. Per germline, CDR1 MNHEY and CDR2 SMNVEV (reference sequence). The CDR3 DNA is TGTGCCAGCAGGGGTCGGGAGCCCTCCTACAATGAGCAGTTCTTC. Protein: CASRGREPSYNEQFF.

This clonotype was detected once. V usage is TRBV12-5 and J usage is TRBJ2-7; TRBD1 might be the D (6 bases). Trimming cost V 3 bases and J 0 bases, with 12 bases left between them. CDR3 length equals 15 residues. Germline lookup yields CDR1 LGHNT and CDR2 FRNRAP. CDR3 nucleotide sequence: TGTGCTAGTGGTTTACGCAGGGGCCACTCCTACGAGCAGTACTTC. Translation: CASGLRRGHSYEQYF.

The CDR3 DNA is TGTGCCAGCAGGAGGGGCCCGGTTTACGACGAGCAGTACTTC. Translated, it gives CASRRGPVYDEQYF. The V call is TRBV12-3 or TRBV12-4, the J call TRBJ2-7, with D perhaps assigned TRBD1 or TRBD2 (5 bases each). This CDR3 contains 14 residues. V was cut by 6 bases and J by 5 bases, with 17 bases left in between.